This TCR beta chain is from a study of regulatory T cells in long-lasting Graves disease. Building the TCR beta libraries relied on iRepertoire HTBI primers, and CDR3 regions underwent Arm-PCR. TCRdb independently ran MiXCR on the multiplex PCR reads; one entry per CDR3 protein. The sample records hundreds of thousands of distinct CDR3 sequences, 15% being singletons. The time point: newly diagnosed GD, antithyroid drugs for less than 3 months. PBMCs provided the RNA from which the TCR library was made. In its sample, this clonotype was seen many times. These sequences were also reported in another study, on T cells in Graves' hyperthyroidism and ophthalmopathy.

The input for sequencing was peripheral blood mononuclear cells (PBMCs), taken at new diagnosis, from a patient treated with antithyroid drugs. The receptor comes from a middle-aged woman with Graves disease.

CDR3 DNA: TGTGCCAGCAGACAACAGGGGAACTCCTACGAGCAGTACTTC. It translates to CASRQQGNSYEQYF. The chain employs TRBV2 and TRBJ2-7; 7 nucleotides agree with TRBD1. The CDR3 spans 14 residues. With V trimmed by 6 bases and J by 0 bases, 5 bases remained unmatched. The V gene's germline CDR1 is SNHLY and CDR2 FYNNEI.